This passage covers 2 T cell receptor beta chains from one sample sequenced in a study of shared clonotypes between healthy human individuals. Naive CD8 cells lacked CD45RO, underwent positive selection for CCR7 and left out terminally differentiated effector memory CD45RA+ cells. Clones were read by immunoSEQ multiplex PCR, and TCRdb kept only the in-frame ones, dropping some. This table holds a few million clones, about 93% found once. The material sequenced was naive CD8+ T cells from PBMCs. The receptors here all came from a man aged 18 to 29 in good health. Some clones in this sample may be carry-over from other donors' samples.

There are a few counts of this clone. The identical CDR3 is also encoded by other nucleotide sequences in the sample. This rearrangement joins TRBV5-6 to TRBJ2-2; D gene uncertain. This CDR3 comprises 12 residues. V gave up 1 base and J gave up 3 bases, with 1 base separating them. Looked up from germline, CDR1 is SGHDT and CDR2 is YYEEEE. CDR3 DNA sequence: TGTGCCAGCAGCTTGTACACCGGGGAGCTGTTTTTT. This translates into CASSLYTGELFF. Variable domain in full (rest from reference TRBV5-6 and TRBJ2-2): DAGVTQSPTHLIKTRGQQVTLRCSPKSGHDTVSWYQQALGQGPQFIFQYYEEEERQRGNFPDRFSGHQFPNYSSELNVNALLLGDSALYLCASSLYTGELFFGEGSRLTVL.

The chain combines TRBV28 with TRBJ1-5; a weak D match, TRBD1 (5 bases). This CDR3 has 15 amino acids. Trimming left V 3 bases short and J 3 bases short, with 12 bases between. Germline-derived CDR1 and CDR2 are MDHEN and SYDVKM. In DNA form, the CDR3 reads TGTGCCAGCAGTTTTAGGGGTTTGGACAATCAGCCCCAGCATTTT. It codes for CASSFRGLDNQPQHF.